This T cell receptor beta chain was observed in a study of memory CD8 T cells in hepatitis C reinfection. Study overall: HCV reinfection meant a positive HCV RNA test after two negative tests at least 60 days apart. Broader study findings: Five donors were too few for definitive public clonotype conclusions.

With regard to this clone: The antigen remains undetermined.

Time point here: pre-reinfection, 55 to 20 weeks before reinfection detection. The sorted cells went straight to TCR sequencing with no prior in vitro expansion. J was trimmed by 4 bases and V by 3 bases; bases with no gene match: 6. Germline V gene sequence: CDR1 MDHEN, CDR2 SYDVKM. The CDR3 contains 14 residues. Libraries were prepared by immunoSEQ multiplex PCR; TCRdb keeps only in-frame clonotypes and omits some of them. The sample shows approximately 52,000 clones, 85% to 90% of them seen only once. This receptor was taken from a man between 18 and 35 years old with hepatitis C virus infection. This chain connects TRBV28 to TRBJ2-7; 7 nucleotides match TRBD2. The sample was naive CD8+ T cells sorted from blood. The CDR3 spells CASSFTGGVYEQYF. CDR3 bases: TGTGCCAGCAGTTTCACTGGGGGGGTTTACGAGCAGTACTTC.